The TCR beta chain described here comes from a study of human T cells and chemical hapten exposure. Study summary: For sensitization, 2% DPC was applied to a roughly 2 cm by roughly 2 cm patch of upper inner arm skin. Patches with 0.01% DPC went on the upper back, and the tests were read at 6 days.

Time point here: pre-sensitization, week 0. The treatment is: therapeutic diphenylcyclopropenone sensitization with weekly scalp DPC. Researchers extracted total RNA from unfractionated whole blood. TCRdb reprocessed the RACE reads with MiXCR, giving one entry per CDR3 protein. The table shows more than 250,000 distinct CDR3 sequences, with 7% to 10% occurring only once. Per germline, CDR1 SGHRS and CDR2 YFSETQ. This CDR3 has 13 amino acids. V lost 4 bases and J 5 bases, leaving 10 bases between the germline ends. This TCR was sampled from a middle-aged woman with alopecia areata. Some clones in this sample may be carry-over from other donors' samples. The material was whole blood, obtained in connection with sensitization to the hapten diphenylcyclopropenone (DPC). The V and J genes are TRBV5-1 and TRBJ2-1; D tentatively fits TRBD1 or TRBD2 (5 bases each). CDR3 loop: CASSIWGNNEQFF. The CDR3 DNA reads TGCGCCAGCAGCATCTGGGGGAACAATGAGCAGTTCTTC.